The sequence of this T cell receptor (beta chain) was determined in a study of blood T cell repertoires in COVID-19. Per the germline V gene, CDR1 is SNHLY and CDR2 is FYNNEI. This CDR3 is built from 14 residues. Assay used: immunoSEQ multiplex PCR; TCRdb lists only in-frame clones, some missing. This sample has roughly 200,000 clones; around 85% occur once, and the top ten carry around 19%. This clone was seen once. An end of the junction does not agree with germline; a read error may underlie this. Assignment of participants to cohorts was predicated upon participant-reported clinical history. Recovery meant two consecutive negative NP/OP PCR tests, professional clearance, or resolved symptoms.

This clonotype was obtained from a man in his forties who had recovered from COVID-19. The rearrangement uses TRBV2 and TRBJ2-1; 11 nucleotides line up with TRBD2. Sequenced: PBMCs or T cells enriched from blood (not recorded which). This chain's CDR3 is CASSEASGRSERFF. The DNA of the CDR3 is TGTGCCAGCAGTGAGGCTAGCGGGAGGTCCGAGCGGTTCTTC.